A selection of T cell receptor beta chains follows, all from one sample in a study of beta chain features in type 1 diabetes. Produced via immunoSEQ multiplex PCR; TCRdb's table is partial and in-frame only. There are about 130,000 clones in the sample; 9% occur only once, and approximately 0.7% lies in the top ten. Sequencing was performed on central memory CD4+ T cells from blood. These receptors all stem from a man under 40 with type 1 diabetes. Both conserved end residues are part of each CDR3. The D gene is left open where the match is weak. Some rows mark clone size as missing; the rest say once, few, many or name a class of expanded clone.

clone size,V gene,D gene,J gene,CDR3 protein,CDR3 DNA
NA,TRBV7-9,NA,TRBJ1-6,CASSRSGVYNSPLHF,TGTGCCAGCAGCCGGTCAGGGGTCTATAATTCACCCCTCCACTTT
few,TRBV27,TRBD1,TRBJ2-7,CATRGLTGIEQYF,TGTGCCACGAGAGGGCTGACAGGGATAGAGCAGTACTTC
NA,TRBV5-1,NA,TRBJ1-6,CASSLQKSSYNSPLHF,TGCGCCAGCAGCTTACAGAAGAGCTCCTATAATTCACCCCTCCACTTT
few,TRBV30,TRBD2,TRBJ2-3,CAWSDGRGRHTDTQYF,TGTGCCTGGAGTGACGGGAGGGGTCGGCACACAGATACGCAGTATTTT
few,TRBV4-1,NA,TRBJ2-3,CASSQQDSDTQYF,TGCGCCAGCAGCCAACAGGACTCAGATACGCAGTATTTT
few,TRBV5-5,TRBD2,TRBJ2-3,CASSLGGATDTQYF,TGTGCCAGCAGCCTCGGGGGGGCCACAGATACGCAGTATTTT
NA,TRBV27,TRBD1,TRBJ1-4,CASASDWGQLFF,TGTGCCAGCGCAAGTGATTGGGGACAGCTGTTTTTT
NA,TRBV7-2,NA,TRBJ2-1,CASSSRGGGANEQFF,TGTGCCAGCAGCTCTCGGGGTGGGGGGGCCAATGAGCAGTTCTTC
few,TRBV12-5,NA,TRBJ2-1,CASGLDSHNEQFF,TGTGCTAGTGGACTCGACAGCCACAATGAGCAGTTCTTC
NA,TRBV7-9,TRBD1,TRBJ2-3,CASSLFGTGLNTQYF,TGTGCCAGCAGCCTATTCGGGACAGGACTAAATACGCAGTATTTT
few,TRBV5-1,NA,TRBJ2-1,CASSLAEGQAHNNEQFF,TGCGCCAGCAGCTTGGCTGAAGGACAAGCCCACAACAATGAGCAGTTCTTC
NA,TRBV21-1,NA,TRBJ1-6,CASSLTTDREKRRGSPLHF,TGTGCCAGCAGCCTAACAACGGACAGGGAAAAGCGGCGTGGGTCACCCCTCCACTTT
NA,TRBV6-5,NA,TRBJ2-7,CASSYWGVSYEQYF,TGTGCCAGCAGTTACTGGGGGGTCTCCTACGAGCAGTACTTC
NA,TRBV2,NA,TRBJ2-2,CASSEALGAGELFF,TGTGCCAGCAGTGAAGCGCTAGGGGCCGGGGAGCTGTTTTTT
few,TRBV18,NA,TRBJ2-5,CASSTSSETQYF,TGTGCCAGCTCAACTAGCTCAGAGACCCAGTACTTC
few,TRBV30,NA,TRBJ1-2,CAWSSGSYGYTF,TGTGCCTGGAGCAGCGGTTCCTATGGCTACACCTTC
NA,TRBV28,TRBD2,TRBJ2-5,CASSFASGVETQYF,TGTGCCAGCAGTTTCGCTAGCGGGGTGGAGACCCAGTACTTC
NA,TRBV7-9,NA,TRBJ1-6,CASSKGSGVENSPLHF,TGTGCCAGCAGCAAGGGTTCGGGGGTTGAGAATTCACCCCTCCACTTT
few,TRBV7-2,TRBD2,TRBJ2-1,CASSRAPSGGRSSYNEQFF,TGTGCCAGCAGCCGCGCGCCTAGCGGGGGCCGCAGCTCCTACAATGAGCAGTTCTTC
few,TRBV7-8,NA,TRBJ2-3,CASSALSVDTQYF,TGTGCCAGCAGCGCCCTGTCGGTAGATACGCAGTATTTT
few,TRBV18,NA,TRBJ1-1,CASSPPGRGNTEAFF,TGTGCCAGCTCACCCCCGGGCAGGGGTAACACTGAAGCTTTCTTT
NA,TRBV19,TRBD1,TRBJ1-5,CASGRDRGQPQHF,TGTGCCAGTGGAAGGGACAGGGGACAGCCCCAGCATTTT
NA,TRBV10-3,TRBD1,TRBJ1-2,CAISGQGDGYTF,TGTGCCATCAGTGGACAGGGTGACGGCTACACCTTC
NA,TRBV18,NA,TRBJ1-2,CASSPLNGGYGYTF,TGTGCCAGCTCACCACTCAACGGGGGCTATGGCTACACCTTC
few,TRBV2,TRBD1,TRBJ2-1,CASRDRGDEQFF,TGTGCCAGCAGGGACAGGGGGGATGAGCAGTTCTTC
NA,TRBV28,TRBD1,TRBJ1-2,CASSYGTGRNYGYTF,TGTGCCAGCAGTTATGGGACAGGGAGGAACTATGGCTACACCTTC
NA,TRBV5-3,TRBD1,TRBJ1-5,CARSLNGGQGEFQPQHF,TGTGCCAGAAGCTTGAATGGCGGACAGGGCGAATTCCAGCCCCAGCATTTT
few,TRBV7-2,TRBD1,TRBJ1-1,CASSAMTGLANTEAFF,TGTGCCAGCAGCGCCATGACAGGGCTGGCGAACACTGAAGCTTTCTTT